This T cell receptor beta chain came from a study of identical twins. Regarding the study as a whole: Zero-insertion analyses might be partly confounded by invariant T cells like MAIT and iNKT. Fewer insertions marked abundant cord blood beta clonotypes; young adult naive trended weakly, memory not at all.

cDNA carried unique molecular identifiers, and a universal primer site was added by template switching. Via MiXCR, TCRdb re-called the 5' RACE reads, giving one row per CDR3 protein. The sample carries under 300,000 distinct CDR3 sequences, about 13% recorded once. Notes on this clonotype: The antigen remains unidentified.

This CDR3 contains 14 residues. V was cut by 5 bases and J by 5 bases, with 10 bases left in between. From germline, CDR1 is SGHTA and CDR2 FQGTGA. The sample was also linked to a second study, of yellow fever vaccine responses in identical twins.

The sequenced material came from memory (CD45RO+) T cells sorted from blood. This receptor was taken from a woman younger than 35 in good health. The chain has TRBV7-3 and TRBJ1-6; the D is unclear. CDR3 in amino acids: CASSQGPHNSPLHF. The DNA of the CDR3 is TGTGCCAGCAGCCAAGGGCCACATAATTCACCCCTCCACTTT.